The 30 T cell receptor beta chains below all came from one sample that was sequenced in a study of blood T cell repertoires in COVID-19. The protocol was immunoSEQ multiplex PCR, while the TCRdb copy is restricted to in-frame clones and leaves out a portion. The sample contains 400,000 or so clones, 70% to 90% of which appear only once. The sample was peripheral blood. The receptor source for this set is a man between 18 and 35 years old with COVID-19, enrolled during active disease.

This chain joins TRBV6-5 and TRBJ2-7; TRBD1 matches at 10 bases. V was clipped by 7 bases and J by 3 bases; unmatched bases: 9. CDR1 MNHEY and CDR2 SVGAGI come from the germline V gene. This CDR3 is 15 amino acids long. The chain's CDR3 is CASKGLGQGFYEQYF. The CDR3 region has the DNA TGTGCCAGCAAGGGACTGGGACAGGGGTTCTACGAGCAGTACTTC.

The chain has TRBV11-3 and TRBJ2-1; a possible D gene is TRBD2 (5 bases). The CDR3 is made up of 17 amino acids. The V end lost 2 bases, the J end lost 4 bases, and 18 bases lay between the germline ends. Germline V gives CDR1 SGHNT, CDR2 YENEEA. The CDR3 reads CASSLTYFPGYYNEQFF. The CDR3 DNA follows: TGTGCCAGCAGCTTAACTTACTTTCCGGGGTATTACAATGAGCAGTTCTTC.

This sequence joins TRBV6-5 and TRBJ1-6; 9 bases match TRBD1. The germline gives CDR1 MNHEY, CDR2 SVGAGI. CDR3 length: 13 amino acids. V lost 6 bases and J lost 9; bases outside the gene matches: 3. CDR3 sequence reads: CASRDRGFSPLHF. In DNA form, the CDR3 reads TGTGCCAGCAGAGACAGGGGGTTTTCACCCCTCCACTTT.

Of note for this clone: Other DNA sequences within the sample encode an identical CDR3. This chain joins TRBV7-3 and TRBJ1-1, with 9 bases fitting TRBD1. Trimming at V came to 2 bases and at J to 3 bases, leaving 1 base not matched to a gene. The CDR3 runs 14 residues. Germline loops: CDR1 SGHTA, CDR2 FQGTGA. CDR3: CASSLDRGDTEAFF. CDR3 DNA sequence: TGTGCCAGCAGCTTAGACAGGGGGGACACTGAAGCTTTCTTT.

The rearrangement uses TRBV23-1 and TRBJ2-5, with 9 bases lining up with TRBD1. TRBV23-1 is classed as an ORF, of uncertain function. This CDR3 region has 19 residues. V lost 4 bases and J lost 2; bases outside the gene matches: 17. CDR3 coding DNA: TGCGCCAGCAGTCCCTACTGGGGACAGGGTGGTGTGGCGCAAGAGACCCAGTACTTC. This encodes CASSPYWGQGGVAQETQYF.

Regarding this clone: At one end, the junction sequence differs from germline, possibly due to a read error. The V gene is TRBV10-3, the J gene TRBJ1-1, with D maybe TRBD1 (6 bases). CDR1 and CDR2 (germline): ENHRY, SYGVKD. The CDR3 has 14 amino acids. The CDR3 reads CAISVKQGNSEAFF. The CDR3, as DNA: TGTGCCATCAGTGTCAAACAGGGAAACAGTGAAGCTTTCTTT.

This sequence joins TRBV3-1 (or the pseudogene TRBV3-2) and TRBJ2-7; 11 nucleotides align to TRBD2. CDR3 length: 16 amino acids. The V gene end was trimmed by 1 base and the J gene end by 4 bases; junction bases not matched to a gene: 6. Germline CDR1 reads LGHDT; CDR2 reads YNNKEL (reference sequence). The CDR3 nucleotides are TGTGCCAGCAGCCAAGGAACTAGCGGGGGCTGGTACGAGCAGTACTTC. This sequence encodes CASSQGTSGGWYEQYF.

The J gene is TRBJ2-1, the V gene TRBV7-3; 10 bases are a match to TRBD2. The CDR3 contains 15 residues. The germline CDR1 and CDR2 sequences are SGHTA and FQGTGA. The V segment lost 6 bases and the J segment 7 bases; nucleotides outside the gene matches: 9. CDR3 amino acids: CASRPSGTSVNEQFF. The CDR3 coding sequence is TGTGCCAGCAGACCTTCCGGGACTAGCGTAAATGAGCAGTTCTTC.

This chain uses TRBV5-5 with TRBJ2-7; D is unclear. The V gene lost 4 bases and the J gene lost 4 bases, with 6 bases spanning the gap. CDR1 is SGHKS, CDR2 YYEKEE, per germline (reference sequence). The CDR3 is 11 residues long. CDR3 coding DNA: TGTGCCAGCAGCGCCACTTACGAGCAGTACTTC. Translation: CASSATYEQYF.

The chain uses TRBV6-5 and TRBJ1-2, with 9 positions matching TRBD1. The germline V gene has CDR1 MNHEY and CDR2 SVGAGI. The junction had 7 bases not matched to a gene; V was cut back by 5 bases and J by 6 bases. CDR3 size: 14 residues. CDR3 coding DNA: TGTGCCAGCAGTCCCGGGACAGGGCGGGATGGCTACACCTTC. Its protein product is CASSPGTGRDGYTF.

The V and J genes are TRBV7-2 and TRBJ2-3; perhaps TRBD1 as D (5 bases). Trimming left V 3 bases short and J 7 bases short, with 14 bases between. CDR3 length equals 14 residues. The germline gives CDR1 SGHTA, CDR2 FQGNSA. The CDR3 protein is CASSLFLDTHTQYF. CDR3 nucleotide sequence: TGTGCCAGCAGCTTGTTTCTGGACACTCATACGCAGTATTTT.

J is TRBJ2-6 and V is TRBV5-5, with 7 bases that match TRBD1. Trimming took 3 bases from V and 0 from J; bases not matched to a gene: 6. From germline, CDR1 is SGHKS and CDR2 YYEKEE (reference sequence). The CDR3 totals 17 residues. CDR3 amino acids: CASSSRQGSSGANVLTF. The CDR3 DNA follows: TGTGCCAGCAGCTCAAGACAGGGAAGCTCTGGGGCCAACGTCCTGACTTTC.

J is TRBJ2-2 and V is TRBV5-1; D ambiguous. Germline lookup yields CDR1 SGHRS and CDR2 YFSETQ. This CDR3 spans 14 amino acids. Trimming shortened V by 1 base and J by 2 bases, and 6 bases separated the two germline ends. In DNA, the CDR3 is TGCGCCAGCAGCTTGACTCCAAACACCGGGGAGCTGTTTTTT. It specifies CASSLTPNTGELFF. The full variable domain, in which reference TRBV5-1 and TRBJ2-2 provide the parts outside the CDR3, is KAGVTQTPRYLIKTRGQQVTLSCSPISGHRSVSWYQQTPGQGLQFLFEYFSETQRNKGNFPGRFSGRQFSNSRSEMNVSTLELGDSALYLCASSLTPNTGELFFGEGSRLTVL.

This chain uses TRBV5-6 with TRBJ2-1; 7 bases agree with TRBD1. The J segment lost 4 bases and the V segment lost 1 base, leaving 11 bases of the junction unmatched. The CDR3 is 17 amino acids. Germline assignment: CDR1 SGHDT and CDR2 YYEEEE. CDR3 sequence (DNA): TGTGCCAGCAGCTTGAGGCCCCCAGGGGGTCTTTACAATGAGCAGTTCTTC. This gives the protein CASSLRPPGGLYNEQFF.

DNA for the CDR3: TGTGCCAGCTCAACGGCTAGCGGGCAAGAGACCCAGTACTTC. Its translation is CASSTASGQETQYF. The chain joins TRBV18 to TRBJ2-5, with 8 nucleotides matching TRBD2. J lost 2 bases, V lost 5 bases, and 4 bases had no gene match. In germline, CDR1 is KGHSH, CDR2 LQKENI. The CDR3 runs 14 residues.

The chain couples TRBV5-8 to TRBJ2-3; the D gene is possibly TRBD2 (6 bases). CDR1 is SGHTS, CDR2 YDEGEE, per germline. Deletions cut 4 bases from V and 5 bases from J, with 20 bases between. The CDR3 is 16 residues long. CDR3 in DNA: TGTGCCAGCAGCACCATTGCGGGACCAGAGGGAGATACGCAGTATTTT. Translating gives CASSTIAGPEGDTQYF.

This sequence joins TRBV18 and TRBJ1-2; 7 bases are a match to TRBD1. The CDR3 length is 14 residues. The V gene end was trimmed by 0 bases and the J gene end by 5 bases; junction bases not matched to a gene: 3. The V gene's germline CDR1 is KGHSH and CDR2 LQKENI. As DNA, the CDR3 is TGTGCCAGCTCACCACCTACAGGGGTGTATGGCTACACCTTC. It yields the protein CASSPPTGVYGYTF.

The chain joins TRBV29-1 to TRBJ2-7; the match to TRBD1 covers 9 bases. Germline CDR1 and CDR2: SQVTM and ANQGSEA. The CDR3 is 15 residues long. V gave up 7 bases and J gave up 0 bases; unmatched junction bases: 10. The CDR3 loop is CSAVPQGAVSYEQYF. CDR3 coding DNA: TGCAGCGCCGTTCCACAGGGGGCTGTCTCCTACGAGCAGTACTTC.

The count of this clone is one. The chain combines TRBV16 with TRBJ2-7; D uncertain. The germline V and J ends were trimmed by 4 bases and 8 bases, with 15 bases remaining between them. The CDR3 extends over 13 amino acids. From germline, CDR1 is KGHSY and CDR2 FQNENV. CDR3 protein: CASSPSGPRKQYF. CDR3 DNA: TGTGCCAGCAGCCCCTCCGGCCCTAGGAAGCAGTACTTC.

This clone came up once. The chain combines TRBV7-8 with TRBJ2-7; TRBD1 is a possible D gene (6 bases). V lost 5 bases to trimming and J lost 0 bases, with 11 bases between them. The CDR3 runs 14 residues. Germline CDR1 is SGHVS and CDR2 is FQNEAQ. CDR3 protein: CASSRQESSYEQYF. CDR3 nucleotide sequence: TGTGCCAGCAGCCGACAGGAAAGCTCCTACGAGCAGTACTTC.

This rearrangement joins TRBV9 to TRBJ1-2; maybe TRBD1 (5 bases). Germline lookup yields CDR1 SGDLS and CDR2 YYNGEE. This CDR3 contains 15 residues. Trimming left V 3 bases short and J 6 bases short, with 18 bases between. CDR3 protein: CASSGVPPAGHGYTF. The CDR3 nucleotides read TGTGCCAGCAGCGGGGTACCCCCCGCGGGGCATGGCTACACCTTC. The full variable domain, its missing parts supplied by reference TRBV9 and TRBJ1-2, is DSGVTQTPKHLITATGQRVTLRCSPRSGDLSVYWYQQSLDQGLQFLIQYYNGEERAKGNILERFSAQQFPDLHSELNLSSLELGDSALYFCASSGVPPAGHGYTFGSGTRLTVV.

This rearrangement joins TRBV30 to TRBJ2-3; D not resolved. Germline V gene sequence: CDR1 GTSNPN, CDR2 SVGIG (reference sequence). Trimming removed 0 bases at V and 6 bases at J, with 10 bases between. The CDR3 contains 13 residues. DNA of the CDR3: TGTGCCTGGAGTGTCGGAGCTCTTGATACGCAGTATTTT. It codes for CAWSVGALDTQYF. Drawing the rest from reference TRBV30 and TRBJ2-3, the complete variable domain is SQTIHQWPATLVQPVGSPLSLECTVEGTSNPNLYWYRQAAGRGLQLLFYSVGIGQISSEVPQNLSASRPQDRQFILSSKKLLLSDSGFYLCAWSVGALDTQYFGPGTRLTVL.

CDR3 DNA: TGTGCCAGCAGTTCGGAGGGAAGAGGCTACACCTTC. Translating it yields CASSSEGRGYTF. This chain uses TRBV12-3 or TRBV12-4 with TRBJ1-2; the D is unclear. This CDR3 contains 12 residues. The germline V and J ends were trimmed by 4 bases and 8 bases, with 11 bases remaining between them.

As for this clone: A much bigger clone sits one base away, suggesting this may be a read error. The V and J genes are TRBV9 and TRBJ2-1; possible D gene TRBD2, 5 bases. Germline CDR1 is SGDLS and CDR2 is YYNGEE. V gave up 2 bases and J gave up 0 bases, with 9 bases separating them. The length of the CDR3 is 15 residues. CDR3 amino acids: CASSVERSSYNEQFF. CDR3 bases: TGTGCCAGCAGCGTGGAGCGGAGCTCCTACAATGAGCAGTTCTTC.

The chain carries TRBV24-1 and TRBJ1-1; D is possibly TRBD1 (5 bases). The germline V gene encodes CDR1 KGHDR and CDR2 SFDVKD. This CDR3 region has 13 residues. V gave up 7 bases and J gave up 1 base, with 9 bases separating them. This CDR3 is CATRGLGNTEAFF. The CDR3 coding sequence is TGTGCCACCAGGGGACTGGGGAACACTGAAGCTTTCTTT.

The chain employs TRBV5-1 and TRBJ2-1; TRBD2 might be the D (6 bases). Trimming took 2 bases from V and 4 from J, leaving 16 bases between them. The germline V gene encodes CDR1 SGHRS and CDR2 YFSETQ. The CDR3 spans 16 residues. This CDR3 is CASSFGYGRGYNEQFF. The DNA of the CDR3 is TGCGCCAGCAGCTTCGGGTACGGGAGAGGGTACAATGAGCAGTTCTTC.

The chain is built from TRBV5-1 and TRBJ2-1; TRBD2 aligns across 14 bases. CDR3 length: 16 amino acids. The J segment lost 4 bases and the V segment lost 3 bases, leaving 3 bases of the junction unmatched. Germline values: CDR1 SGHRS, CDR2 YFSETQ. The CDR3 coding sequence is TGCGCCAGCAGCTCGGGGACTAGCGGGGGTTACAATGAGCAGTTCTTC. It specifies CASSSGTSGGYNEQFF.

This clone was observed a handful of times. The gene calls are TRBV3-1 (or the pseudogene TRBV3-2) and TRBJ2-2; 12 bases match TRBD2. V lost 4 bases and J lost 5; bases outside the gene matches: 8. The CDR3 consists of 17 residues. Per germline, CDR1 LGHDT and CDR2 YNNKEL (reference sequence). CDR3 region: CASSRSGTSGRTGELFF. The CDR3 DNA reads as TGTGCCAGCAGCCGATCCGGGACTAGCGGGCGGACCGGGGAGCTGTTTTTT.

This clone was observed a few times. The CDR3 region is CASSPRQGLSYNEQFF. The CDR3 nucleotides are TGTGCCAGCTCACCACGACAGGGCCTGTCCTACAATGAGCAGTTCTTC. The genes are TRBV18 and TRBJ2-1, with 7 bases matching TRBD1. V lost 1 base to trimming and J lost 1 base; unmatched junction nucleotides: 4. Germline V gives CDR1 KGHSH, CDR2 LQKENI. The CDR3 loop spans 16 amino acids.

CDR3 amino acids: CASSEAGTYGYTF. The DNA of the CDR3 is TGTGCCAGCAGTGAAGCCGGGACTTATGGCTACACCTTC. The genes are TRBV6-1 and TRBJ1-2; D perhaps matches TRBD1 (5 bases). The CDR3 covers 13 residues. The germline V gene encodes CDR1 MNHNS and CDR2 SASEGT. V lost 0 bases and J lost 5, with 7 bases in between.